Below, 19 T cell receptor beta chains from the same sample are listed, as sequenced in a study of blood T cells in healthy people across ages. Next came a second PCR, run for about 6 to 12 cycles, which used a sample-barcoded 5' primer along with a J-beta primer mix. TCRdb recomputed calls from the 5' RACE reads with MiXCR, one row per CDR3 protein. The repertoire includes roughly 1.5 million distinct CDR3 sequences, 35% to 45% of them detected once, and around 4% sits in the top ten. The sequenced sample was blood. The receptors originated from a woman under 30 in good health.

The CDR3 sequence is CASRNQGHSNQPQHF. Here the CDR3 DNA reads TGTGCCAGCAGGAATCAGGGGCACAGCAATCAGCCCCAGCATTTT. The chain joins TRBV2 to TRBJ1-5; weak D call: TRBD1 (6 bases). The CDR3 extends over 15 amino acids. Trimming removed 6 bases from V and 1 base from J, with 13 bases in between. Germline V gene lookup returns CDR1 SNHLY and CDR2 FYNNEI.

The chain employs TRBV27 and TRBJ2-7; D may be TRBD1 (5 bases). Trimming cost V 6 bases and J 9 bases, with 18 bases left between them. Germline V CDR1 and CDR2: MNHEY, SMNVEV (reference sequence). The CDR3 covers 13 residues. The CDR3: CASRPTVYNGQYF. The CDR3 DNA is TGTGCCAGCAGGCCGACAGTTTACAATGGGCAGTACTTC.

This sequence joins TRBV20-1 and TRBJ2-5; the match to TRBD2 covers 9 bases. The germline gives CDR1 DFQATT, CDR2 SNEGSKA (reference sequence). The length of the CDR3 is 15 residues. Losses at the gene ends were 2 bases for V and 11 bases for J; bases not matched to a gene: 15. The CDR3 DNA reads TGCAGTGCTAGATCCATAGCGGGAGCAGAGAATGAGCAGTACTTC. Amino acids: CSARSIAGAENEQYF.

Comments on this clonotype: An end of the junction does not agree with germline; a read error may underlie this. This sequence joins TRBV12-5 and TRBJ1-1; 8 nucleotides agree with TRBD1. Germline V gene data show CDR1 as LGHNT and CDR2 as FRNRAP. The CDR3 consists of 14 residues. The CDR3 sequence: CASALGRGLTVAFF. In DNA, the CDR3 is TGTGCTAGTGCCCTGGGCAGGGGGCTCACTGTAGCTTTCTTT.

This clonotype was counted a few times. The V gene is TRBV10-2, the J gene TRBJ1-6; 8 bases map to TRBD1. After removal of 2 bases from V and 8 bases from J, the junction contained 11 bases not matched to a gene. Looked up from germline, CDR1 is WSHSY and CDR2 is SAAADI. There are 17 residues in the CDR3. CDR3 bases: TGCGCCAGCAGTGAGCCCCCTCGGACAGGGAGGGATTCACCCCTCCACTTT. It codes for CASSEPPRTGRDSPLHF.

The J gene is TRBJ2-2, the V gene TRBV20-1, with TRBD1 identical over 11 bases. CDR3 size: 16 residues. The trim removed 3 bases at V and 4 bases at J, leaving 7 bases unmatched. Germline V gene lookup returns CDR1 DFQATT and CDR2 SNEGSKA (reference sequence). DNA for the CDR3: TGCAGTGCTAGGAAGGACAGGGGGCTCCTCACCGGGGAGCTGTTTTTT. It specifies CSARKDRGLLTGELFF.

V usage is TRBV21-1 and J usage is TRBJ1-6; the table's D gene call, TRBD1, was not cross checked with the DNA. TRBV21-1 is recorded as a pseudogene. CDR3 length: 15 residues. The CDR3 region has the DNA TGTGCCAGCAGCAAGGAGGACAGTCCGGGTTGGCCCCTCCACTTT. Protein: CASSKEDSPGWPLHF.

The V call is TRBV9, the J call TRBJ2-1; 7 nucleotides agree with TRBD2. After removal of 6 bases from V and 0 bases from J, the junction contained 15 bases not matched to a gene. The CDR3 spans 18 residues. Germline-derived CDR1 and CDR2 are SGDLS and YYNGEE. CDR3 nucleotides: TGTGCCAGCACAACCCACCCTGGCGGGAGCTTCTCCTACAATGAGCAGTTCTTC. Amino acid sequence: CASTTHPGGSFSYNEQFF. Complete variable domain (other parts from reference TRBV9 and TRBJ2-1): DSGVTQTPKHLITATGQRVTLRCSPRSGDLSVYWYQQSLDQGLQFLIQYYNGEERAKGNILERFSAQQFPDLHSELNLSSLELGDSALYFCASTTHPGGSFSYNEQFFGPGTRLTVL.

This clonotype was picked up one time. This chain links TRBV20-1 with TRBJ2-1; 10 nucleotides match TRBD2. With 5 bases clipped from V and 6 bases from J, the junction kept 10 bases outside the gene matches. Germline assignment: CDR1 DFQATT and CDR2 SNEGSKA (reference sequence). The CDR3 sequence is 15 residues long. The chain's CDR3 is CSAELLAGNLNEQFF. For the CDR3, the DNA is TGCAGTGCTGAACTACTAGCGGGGAACCTCAATGAGCAGTTCTTC.

The chain joins TRBV14 to TRBJ1-1, with no clear D. V lost 4 bases to trimming and J lost 1 base, with 10 bases between them. Germline values: CDR1 SGHDN, CDR2 FVKESK. This CDR3 is 14 amino acids long. CDR3 sequence reads: CASSRGVTNTEAFF. The CDR3 DNA reads TGTGCCAGCAGCCGCGGGGTAACGAACACTGAAGCTTTCTTT.

This chain joins TRBV4-1 and TRBJ2-5, with D uncertain. TRBJ2-7 matches the DNA end more closely, so the J call is doubtful. The germline CDR1 and CDR2 sequences are MGHRA and YSYEKL. The CDR3 runs to 13 residues. The CDR3 nucleotides read TGCGCCAGCAGCCAACTGGGGTTGGGCGAGCAGTACTTC. Its protein product is CASSQLGLGEQYF.

This clonotype was seen a handful of times. The chain carries TRBV27 and TRBJ2-3; 9 nucleotides align to TRBD2. The CDR3 totals 17 residues. The germline CDR1 and CDR2 sequences are MNHEY and SMNVEV (reference sequence). The V and J ends lost 6 bases and 4 bases, in that order; junction bases with no gene match: 14. CDR3 sequence reads: CASSILIAGAQADTQYF. Here the CDR3 DNA reads TGTGCCAGCAGCATCCTCATAGCGGGGGCTCAGGCAGATACGCAGTATTTT.

The rearrangement joins TRBV20-1 to TRBJ1-2, with a possible D match to TRBD1 (5 bases). The CDR3 is 12 residues long. Per the germline V gene, CDR1 is DFQATT and CDR2 is SNEGSKA (reference sequence). V lost 2 bases to trimming and J lost 7 bases, with 11 bases between them. As DNA, the CDR3 is TGCAGTGCTAGACAGGGCGGTACTGGCTACACCTTC. This sequence encodes CSARQGGTGYTF.

This clonotype showed up just a few times. CDR3 loop: CASRLNRAHEQYF. The CDR3 nucleotides read TGTGCCAGCAGACTGAACAGGGCCCACGAGCAGTACTTC. The J gene is TRBJ2-7, the V gene TRBV7-9; the D gene is possibly TRBD1 (6 bases). CDR1 and CDR2 (germline): SEHNR, FQNEAQ (reference sequence). This CDR3 contains 13 residues. V lost 6 bases to trimming and J lost 5 bases, with 14 bases between them.

This sequence joins TRBV7-2 and TRBJ2-5, with a possible D match to TRBD2 (5 bases). The CDR3 is 16 residues long. Germline V lookup: CDR1 SGHTA, CDR2 FQGNSA. With 5 bases removed from V and 2 bases from J, the gap between germline ends came to 18 bases. This CDR3 reads CASSPQSGLWQETQYF. CDR3 DNA sequence: TGTGCCAGCAGCCCACAATCTGGACTGTGGCAAGAGACCCAGTACTTC.

This clonotype was observed a few times. J is TRBJ2-7 and V is TRBV12-3 or TRBV12-4; 8 bases line up with TRBD1. This CDR3 is 13 amino acids long. Unmatched junction bases numbered 7, after V lost 5 bases and J lost 7 bases. This chain's CDR3 is CASSGDRYGEQYF. The DNA of the CDR3 is TGTGCCAGCAGTGGGGACAGGTATGGGGAGCAGTACTTC.

This CDR3 reads CSAPDRAIGETQYF. Written as DNA, the CDR3 is TGCAGTGCTCCGGACAGGGCTATTGGAGAGACCCAGTACTTC. This chain uses TRBV20-1 with TRBJ2-5; 8 nucleotides align to TRBD1. V lost 5 bases to trimming and J lost 4 bases; unmatched junction nucleotides: 9. CDR3 size: 14 residues. Germline V gene lookup returns CDR1 DFQATT and CDR2 SNEGSKA (reference sequence).

In the case of this clonotype: A far larger clone is a single base away, which makes a read error likely. This chain links TRBV7-2 with TRBJ2-3, with 7 bases lining up with TRBD2. The CDR3 sequence is 15 residues long. Germline V gene sequence: CDR1 SGHTA, CDR2 FQGNSA. Written as DNA, the CDR3 is TGTGCCGGCAGCTTAAGGCTAGCGGGCACAGATACGCAGTATTTT. Its translation is CAGSLRLAGTDTQYF.

The chain has TRBV6-2 or TRBV6-3 and TRBJ2-5; weak D call: TRBD1 (6 bases). The V end was cut by 5 bases, the J end by 11 bases, with 33 bases between. The CDR3 covers 18 residues. Germline lookup yields CDR1 MNHEY and CDR2 SVGEGT. The CDR3 is CASSQSLSPRGLGNEQYF. The CDR3 region has the DNA TGTGCCAGCAGTCAAAGCCTCTCCCCCAGGGGCTTGGGCAATGAGCAGTACTTC.